This TCR beta chain emerged from a study of OX40 agonist ivuxolimab in advanced cancers. Across the study: A diagnosis of hepatocellular carcinoma, melanoma, renal cell or head and neck cancer was present in dose-escalation patients.

About this clone: Antigen specificity is unknown.

Some clones are missing from TCRdb's copy, which holds only in-frame ones; the method was immunoSEQ multiplex PCR. The profile shows 33,000 or so clones, 78% of them singletons. General study findings and limits: Among the lowest levels of clonal expansion were found in partial responders at 0.1-3.0 mg/kg. Relative to CD4+, CD8+ T cells held more expanded clones on average. Clonal expansion from baseline to week 6 occurred in both CD4+ and CD8+ T cells.

CDR1 and CDR2 (germline): SNHLY, FYNNEI. The ends were cut back, 6 bases at V and 5 bases at J, with 16 bases in the middle. The CDR3 contains 14 residues. This TCR was recovered from an adult with an advanced solid tumor such as melanoma, head and neck, liver or kidney cancer. The J gene is TRBJ2-5, the V gene TRBV2, with D possibly matching TRBD2 (5 bases). The sequencing used CD4+ or CD8+ T cells sorted from blood, collected in a trial of the OX40 agonist ivuxolimab. The CDR3 coding sequence is TGTGCCAGCAGAACCCGGGTAGGCGGGGAGACCCAGTACTTC. It translates to CASRTRVGGETQYF.